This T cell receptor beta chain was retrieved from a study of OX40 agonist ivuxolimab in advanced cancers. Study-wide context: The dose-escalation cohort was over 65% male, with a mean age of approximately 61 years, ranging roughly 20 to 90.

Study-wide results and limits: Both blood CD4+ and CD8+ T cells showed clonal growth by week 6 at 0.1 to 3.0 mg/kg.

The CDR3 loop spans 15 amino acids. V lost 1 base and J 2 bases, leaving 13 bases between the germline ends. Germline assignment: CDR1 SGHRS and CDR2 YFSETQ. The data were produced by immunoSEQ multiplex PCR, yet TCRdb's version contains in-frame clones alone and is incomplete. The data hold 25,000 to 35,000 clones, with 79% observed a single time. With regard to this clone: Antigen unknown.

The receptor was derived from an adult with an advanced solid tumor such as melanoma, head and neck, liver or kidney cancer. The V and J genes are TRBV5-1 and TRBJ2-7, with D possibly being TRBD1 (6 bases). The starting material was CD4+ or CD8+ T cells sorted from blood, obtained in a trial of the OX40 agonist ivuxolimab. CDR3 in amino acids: CASSLSQGQTYEQYF. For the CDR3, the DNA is TGCGCCAGCAGCTTGTCTCAGGGACAAACCTACGAGCAGTACTTC. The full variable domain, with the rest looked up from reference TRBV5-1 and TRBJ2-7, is KAGVTQTPRYLIKTRGQQVTLSCSPISGHRSVSWYQQTPGQGLQFLFEYFSETQRNKGNFPGRFSGRQFSNSRSEMNVSTLELGDSALYLCASSLSQGQTYEQYFGPGTRLTVT.